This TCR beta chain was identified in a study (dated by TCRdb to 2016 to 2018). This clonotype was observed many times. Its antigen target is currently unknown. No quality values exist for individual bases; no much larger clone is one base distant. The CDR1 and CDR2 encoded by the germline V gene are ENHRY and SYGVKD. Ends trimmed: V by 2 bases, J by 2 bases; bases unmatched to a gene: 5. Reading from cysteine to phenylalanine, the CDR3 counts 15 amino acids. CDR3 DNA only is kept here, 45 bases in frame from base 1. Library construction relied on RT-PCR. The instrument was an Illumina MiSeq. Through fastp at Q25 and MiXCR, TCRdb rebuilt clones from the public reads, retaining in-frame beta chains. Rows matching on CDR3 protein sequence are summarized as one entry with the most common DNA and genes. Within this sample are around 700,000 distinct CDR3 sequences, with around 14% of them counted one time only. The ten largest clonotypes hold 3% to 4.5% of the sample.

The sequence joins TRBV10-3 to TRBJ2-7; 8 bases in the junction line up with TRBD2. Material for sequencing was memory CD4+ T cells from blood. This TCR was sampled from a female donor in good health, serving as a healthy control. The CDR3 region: CAISESFGRAYEQYF. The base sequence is TGTGCCATCAGTGAGAGCTTCGGGAGGGCCTACGAGCAGTACTTC.